The rows below give T cell receptor beta chains drawn from one sample of a study of shared clonotypes between healthy human individuals. Clones were read by immunoSEQ multiplex PCR, and TCRdb kept only the in-frame ones, dropping some. The table has hundreds of thousands of clones, over 65% seen once. Sequencing was done on a sample of memory CD4+ T cells sorted from blood. All receptors derive from a woman aged 30 to 39 in good health. The CDR3 runs from the conserved cysteine through the conserved F or W. The order of the fields is clone size, V gene, J gene, D gene, CDR3 protein, CDR3 DNA. The D gene is left open where the match is weak. Part of the rows lack a size; the others show once, few, many or a class for expanded clones.

>.|TRBV7-8|TRBJ1-2|TRBD1
CASSLEQGAGGYTF
TGTGCCAGCAGCTTAGAGCAGGGGGCTGGTGGCTACACCTTC
>.|TRBV6-1|TRBJ1-5|.
CASTFYSNQPQHF
TGTGCCAGCACATTCTATAGCAATCAGCCCCAGCATTTT
>.|TRBV4-2|TRBJ2-4|TRBD1
CASSPPGTGGLGNIQYF
TGTGCCAGCAGCCCCCCCGGGACAGGGGGGTTGGGGAACATTCAGTACTTC
>.|TRBV28|TRBJ2-7|.
CASRVQHYEQYF
TGTGCCAGCAGGGTACAGCATTACGAGCAGTACTTC
>.|TRBV19|TRBJ2-3|.
CASSLQVGDTQYF
TGTGCCAGTAGTCTCCAAGTTGGAGATACGCAGTATTTT
>.|TRBV9|TRBJ2-6|.
CASSKDLGSGANVLTF
TGTGCCAGCAGTAAAGACCTCGGGTCTGGGGCCAACGTCCTGACTTTC
>once|TRBV5-5|TRBJ2-7|TRBD1
CASSLVPDRGPSYEQYF
TGTGCCAGCAGCTTGGTTCCCGACAGGGGCCCCTCCTACGAGCAGTACTTC
>.|TRBV18|TRBJ1-5|.
CASSPQTGPNQPQHF
TGTGCCAGCTCACCCCAAACGGGACCGAATCAGCCCCAGCATTTT
>.|TRBV27|TRBJ2-4|.
CASAKPQENIQYF
TGTGCCAGCGCAAAGCCCCAGGAAAACATTCAGTACTTC
>.|TRBV2|TRBJ2-6|.
CASRNQGTGANVLTF
TGTGCCAGCAGAAATCAGGGTACTGGGGCCAACGTCCTGACTTTC
>.|TRBV7-6|TRBJ2-5|TRBD2
CASSLARGGSGTQYF
TGTGCCAGCAGCTTAGCGCGGGGGGGGTCCGGGACCCAGTACTTC
>.|TRBV7-2|TRBJ2-7|TRBD1
CASSLRWTGVAYEQYF
TGTGCCAGCAGCTTAAGGTGGACAGGGGTAGCCTACGAGCAGTACTTC
>once|TRBV5-1|TRBJ2-5|.
CASKPASGDLETQYF
TGCGCCAGCAAGCCGGCGTCAGGGGATTTGGAGACCCAGTACTTC
>.|TRBV28|TRBJ1-5|.
CASRSRPRASPGNQPQHF
TGTGCCAGCAGATCACGCCCCCGGGCCAGTCCGGGCAATCAGCCCCAGCATTTT
>.|TRBV4-2|TRBJ1-3|.
CASRGQQGLHGNTIYF
TGTGCCAGCAGAGGACAACAGGGACTCCATGGAAACACCATATATTTT
>.|TRBV7-7|TRBJ2-1|.
CASSLGFGANEQFF
TGTGCCAGCAGCTTAGGATTCGGGGCGAATGAGCAGTTCTTC
>.|TRBV2|TRBJ2-2|.
CASRGENTGELFF
TGTGCCAGCAGGGGTGAAAACACCGGGGAGCTGTTTTTT
>many|TRBV5-1|TRBJ2-1|.
CASSLDYSYNEQFF
TGCGCCAGCAGCTTGGACTACTCCTACAATGAGCAGTTCTTC
>.|TRBV10-3|TRBJ2-1|.
CAIRGLGNHEQFF
TGTGCCATCAGGGGGCTGGGGAACCATGAGCAGTTCTTC
>.|TRBV6-4|TRBJ2-3|TRBD2
CASSDGAGGTDTQYF
TGTGCCAGCAGTGACGGTGCGGGAGGCACAGATACGCAGTATTTT
>.|TRBV29-1|TRBJ2-5|.
CSVDGNTVPGTQYF
TGCAGCGTTGATGGAAATACGGTACCTGGGACCCAGTACTTC
>.|TRBV7-3|TRBJ2-3|TRBD2
CASSLRTSPRTDTQYF
TGTGCCAGCAGCCTCCGGACTAGCCCTCGCACAGATACGCAGTATTTT
>many|TRBV5-1|TRBJ2-1|.
CASSLASEAYNEQFF
TGCGCCAGCAGCTTGGCCAGCGAGGCCTACAATGAGCAGTTCTTC
>.|TRBV10-3|TRBJ1-4|.
CATKGPVNEKLFF
TGTGCCACCAAGGGGCCGGTCAATGAAAAACTGTTTTTT
>.|TRBV5-1|TRBJ2-1|TRBD2
CASSSSGRTEQFF
TGCGCCAGCAGCTCTAGCGGGAGGACTGAGCAGTTCTTC
>.|TRBV7-3|TRBJ2-1|.
CASSGGGFNEQFF
TGTGCCAGCAGTGGAGGTGGTTTCAATGAGCAGTTCTTC
>few|TRBV2|TRBJ2-7|.
CASTVPAGVSYEQYF
TGTGCCAGCACAGTCCCGGCAGGGGTTTCCTACGAGCAGTACTTC
>.|TRBV27|TRBJ2-4|.
CASSLIYRESGAKNIQYF
TGTGCCAGCAGTTTAATCTACAGGGAGTCGGGAGCCAAAAACATTCAGTACTTC
>.|TRBV2|TRBJ2-1|.
CASSALASVNEQFF
TGTGCCAGCAGTGCTCTAGCTAGCGTAAATGAGCAGTTCTTC
>.|TRBV25-1|TRBJ2-1|.
CASTTGVGNNEQFF
TGTGCCAGCACAACGGGAGTAGGGAACAATGAGCAGTTCTTC
>few|TRBV28|TRBJ1-3|.
CASSFQSGNTIYF
TGTGCCAGCAGTTTCCAGTCCGGAAACACCATATATTTT
>.|TRBV27|TRBJ2-7|.
CASSLAPSGPYEQYF
TGTGCCAGCAGTCTCGCGCCTTCGGGTCCCTACGAGCAGTACTTC
>.|TRBV5-1|TRBJ2-1|TRBD2
CASTQTSGGHNEQFF
TGCGCCAGCACCCAAACTAGCGGGGGTCACAATGAGCAGTTCTTC
>.|TRBV19|TRBJ2-1|TRBD2
CASSSGLAGAYNEQFF
TGTGCCAGTAGTTCCGGACTAGCGGGGGCCTACAATGAGCAGTTCTTC
>many|TRBV5-4|TRBJ2-3|TRBD1
CASSFRQGAGDTQYF
TGTGCCAGCAGCTTCCGACAGGGGGCGGGTGATACGCAGTATTTT
>.|TRBV28|TRBJ1-5|TRBD1
CASSQGARQPQHF
TGTGCCAGCAGCCAGGGGGCTAGGCAGCCCCAGCATTTT
>.|TRBV28|TRBJ1-2|TRBD1
CASRSPGQNIYGYTF
TGTGCCAGCAGGAGTCCGGGACAGAATATCTATGGCTACACCTTC
>.|TRBV5-5|TRBJ1-5|.
CASSLGPYSNQPQHF
TGTGCCAGCAGCTTGGGACCTTATAGCAATCAGCCCCAGCATTTT